The clone carrying this T cell receptor beta chain was observed a single time. The antigen is undetermined. V trimming: 5 bases; J trimming: 6 bases; junction bases outside the gene matches: 7. Germline CDR1 and CDR2: MNHEY and SMNVEV (reference sequence). The CDR3 loop spans 15 amino acids. The data stem from a study of T cell responses to AZD1222 COVID-19 vaccine. About the study: Researchers grouped second doses given at about 4 or about 12 weeks into one pool.

The method was immunoSEQ multiplex PCR; TCRdb's version includes in-frame clones alone and lacks a portion of them. The data show about 99,000 clones, over 70% seen once. Findings of the study overall: As reported, nearly half of all spike-specific TCRs target variant regions that are unmutated. Repertoire samples came only from after the peak T cell response.

J is TRBJ1-4 and V is TRBV27, with 9 bases that match TRBD1. The receptor's source is an adult in good health. Sequences were derived from peripheral blood, sampled on day 0 of AZD1222 vaccination. The CDR3: CASSPRQGVYEKLFF. The CDR3 bases are TGTGCCAGCAGTCCGAGACAGGGGGTATATGAAAAACTGTTTTTT.